The 16 T cell receptor beta chains listed next were all sequenced from one sample in a study of blood T cell repertoires in COVID-19. Only in-frame clones appear in the TCRdb table, and some are missing; sequencing was by immunoSEQ multiplex PCR. In the table there are approximately 240,000 clones, 83% of which are singletons. The specimen sequenced was peripheral blood. The receptors stem from a woman in her twenties or thirties with COVID-19, enrolled during active disease.

The chain couples TRBV23-1 to TRBJ2-7; no reliable D call. TRBV23-1 is an ORF; its function is uncertain. Deletions cut 2 bases from V and 2 bases from J, with 10 bases between. There are 14 residues in the CDR3. The CDR3 sequence is CASSQTSSPYEQYF. CDR3 nucleotide sequence: TGCGCCAGCAGTCAAACCAGTAGCCCCTACGAGCAGTACTTC.

The chain joins TRBV14 to TRBJ1-3; D is undetermined. The CDR3 loop spans 16 amino acids. CDR1 is SGHDN and CDR2 is FVKESK in the germline V gene. The V end lost 0 bases, the J end lost 0 bases, and 9 bases lay between the germline ends. The CDR3: CASSQEQPSSGNTIYF. In DNA form, the CDR3 reads TGTGCCAGCAGCCAAGAACAGCCGAGCTCTGGAAACACCATATATTTT.

The J gene is TRBJ1-1, the V gene TRBV20-1; TRBD1 agrees at 7 bases. Trimming removed 6 bases from V and 11 bases from J; junction bases left unmatched: 6. The CDR3 sequence is 10 residues long. Germline CDR1 and CDR2: DFQATT and SNEGSKA (reference sequence). CDR3 nucleotides: TGCAGTGCCGGGGACAGCCTCGCTTTCTTT. It specifies CSAGDSLAFF.

The J gene is TRBJ1-1, the V gene TRBV15; a weak D match, TRBD1 (5 bases). Trimming removed 6 bases at V and 4 bases at J, with 21 bases between. CDR1 and CDR2 (germline): LNHNV, YYDKDF (reference sequence). The CDR3 spans 16 residues. This chain's CDR3 is CATRSETPGKFTEAFF. The CDR3 DNA reads as TGTGCCACCAGAAGTGAGACGCCAGGGAAATTCACTGAAGCTTTCTTT. The entire variable domain, with the rest obtained from reference TRBV15 and TRBJ1-1, is as follows: DAMVIQNPRYQVTQFGKPVTLSCSQTLNHNVMYWYQQKSSQAPKLLFHYYDKDFNNEADTPDNFQSRRPNTSFCFLDIRSPGLGDTAMYLCATRSETPGKFTEAFFGQGTRLTVV.

V and J are TRBV2 and TRBJ1-5, with unresolved D. The CDR3 spans 14 residues. Trimming left V 6 bases short and J 2 bases short, with 11 bases between. The germline V gene has CDR1 SNHLY and CDR2 FYNNEI. The CDR3: CASRGYGGNQPQHF. The CDR3 DNA follows: TGTGCCAGCAGAGGGTACGGGGGCAATCAGCCCCAGCATTTT. Using reference TRBV2 and TRBJ1-5 for the parts outside the CDR3, the full variable domain is EPEVTQTPSHQVTQMGQEVILRCVPISNHLYFYWYRQILGQKVEFLVSFYNNEISEKSEIFDDQFSVERPDGSNFTLKIRSTKLEDSAMYFCASRGYGGNQPQHFGDGTRLSIL.

The rearrangement uses TRBV6-2 or TRBV6-3 and TRBJ2-4; D unresolved. This CDR3 has 16 residues. Germline values: CDR1 MNHEY, CDR2 SVGEGT. V gave up 0 bases and J gave up 3 bases, with 12 bases separating them. The CDR3 nucleotides are TGTGCCAGCAGTTACTCGTCTCAGCGATTCAAAAACATTCAGTACTTC. It yields the protein CASSYSSQRFKNIQYF.

This chain connects TRBV5-1 to TRBJ1-1; D is unclear. In germline, CDR1 is SGHRS, CDR2 YFSETQ. The CDR3 runs to 14 residues. Between the trimmed V and J ends, which lost 2 bases and 5 bases, there was a span of 13 bases. The DNA for the CDR3 is TGCGCCAGCAGCTTTGGCAGGCTTGAGACTGAAGCTTTCTTT. Protein product: CASSFGRLETEAFF.

This clone has more than one count but fewer than ten. The chain couples TRBV29-1 to TRBJ2-7, with D perhaps TRBD2 (5 bases). The germline gives CDR1 SQVTM, CDR2 ANQGSEA. The CDR3 runs 12 residues. V gave up 2 bases and J gave up 3 bases, with 8 bases separating them. CDR3 in DNA: TGCAGCGTTGAATTCGCGGGCTACGAGCAGTACTTC. Translated: CSVEFAGYEQYF.

This chain joins TRBV4-1 and TRBJ2-1, with 13 bases that match TRBD2. The CDR3 sequence is 17 residues long. Germline loops: CDR1 MGHRA, CDR2 YSYEKL. With V trimmed by 0 bases and J by 8 bases, 7 bases remained unmatched. The CDR3 loop is CASSQDRTSGRRDEQFF. The DNA for the CDR3 is TGCGCCAGCAGCCAAGACCGGACTAGCGGGAGAAGGGATGAGCAGTTCTTC.

The rearrangement links TRBV5-1 to TRBJ1-4, with 9 bases fitting TRBD1. The V segment lost 2 bases and the J segment 8 bases; nucleotides outside the gene matches: 10. In germline, CDR1 is SGHRS, CDR2 YFSETQ. There are 16 residues in the CDR3. DNA of the CDR3: TGCGCCAGCAGCTTAGCAACAGGGGGCTTGGAAGAAAAACTGTTTTTT. Its translation is CASSLATGGLEEKLFF.

This clone was seen only a few times. The CDR3 is CASSQDFLTDTQYF. DNA of the CDR3: TGTGCCAGCAGCCAAGATTTTCTCACAGATACGCAGTATTTT. The chain couples TRBV4-2 to TRBJ2-3; D remains unclear. The CDR3 totals 14 residues. V gave up 0 bases and J gave up 2 bases, with 6 bases separating them. The germline V gene has CDR1 LGHNA and CDR2 YNFKEQ.

The rearrangement links TRBV9 to TRBJ2-5, with 8 nucleotides matching TRBD2. The germline V gene has CDR1 SGDLS and CDR2 YYNGEE. This CDR3 region has 15 residues. After removal of 0 bases from V and 5 bases from J, the junction contained 6 bases not matched to a gene. This CDR3 is CASSVAGGPLETQYF. CDR3 DNA: TGTGCCAGCAGCGTAGCGGGGGGGCCATTGGAGACCCAGTACTTC.

This chain joins TRBV5-1 and TRBJ1-6; the match to TRBD1 covers 9 bases. The V and J ends lost 0 bases and 8 bases, in that order; junction bases with no gene match: 3. This CDR3 has 15 amino acids. Germline CDR1 SGHRS, CDR2 YFSETQ. The CDR3 spells CASSLEGQGHSPLHF. The DNA of the CDR3 is TGCGCCAGCAGCTTGGAGGGACAGGGCCATTCACCCCTCCACTTT.

This clone turned up a few times. The rearrangement links TRBV28 to TRBJ1-4; 10 nucleotides align to TRBD1. V gave up 5 bases and J gave up 8 bases; unmatched junction bases: 8. The CDR3 is 15 residues long. The germline gives CDR1 MDHEN, CDR2 SYDVKM. The CDR3 spells CASSPRTGGDEKLFF. The CDR3, as DNA: TGTGCCAGCAGTCCCCGGACAGGGGGAGACGAAAAACTGTTTTTT.

The rearrangement links TRBV30 to TRBJ2-2, with D possibly being TRBD1 (6 bases). CDR1 is GTSNPN and CDR2 is SVGIG in the germline V gene (reference sequence). The CDR3 spans 16 residues. The ends were cut back, 1 base at V and 0 bases at J, with 12 bases in the middle. Here the CDR3 reads CAWSEWGHANTGELFF. The CDR3 DNA reads as TGTGCCTGGAGTGAGTGGGGACACGCGAACACCGGGGAGCTGTTTTTT.

The chain uses TRBV28 and TRBJ2-7; possible D gene TRBD1, 6 bases. Between the trimmed V and J ends, which lost 9 bases and 3 bases, there was a span of 18 bases. The germline V gene encodes CDR1 MDHEN and CDR2 SYDVKM. The CDR3 has 14 amino acids. The CDR3 protein is CASHKQGGVYEQYF. CDR3 sequence (DNA): TGTGCCAGTCACAAACAGGGTGGGGTCTACGAGCAGTACTTC.